These T cell receptor beta chains were read from a single sample in a study of CD8+ T cells in alopecia areata. Sequencing used immunoSEQ multiplex PCR; TCRdb keeps in-frame clones, though not all of them. The sample records about 260,000 clones, 60% being singletons. The sample in question was CD4+ T cells sorted from blood, obtained between weeks 51 and 52, from a patient treated with tofacitinib. All receptors come from a human donor with alopecia areata. CDR3s include the opening cysteine and the closing phenylalanine or tryptophan. A D gene is named only where the DNA matches it firmly. Some rows mark clone size as missing; the rest say once, few, many or name a class of expanded clone.

J gene	clone size	D gene	V gene	CDR3 protein	CDR3 DNA
TRBJ2-1	.	.	TRBV29-1	CSVESGLNEQFF	TGCAGCGTTGAGTCCGGGCTCAATGAGCAGTTCTTC
TRBJ1-1	.	.	TRBV14	CASSQDWVTEAFF	TGTGCCAGCAGCCAAGACTGGGTCACTGAAGCTTTCTTT
TRBJ1-1	.	.	TRBV7-2	CASSLFYRSKNTEAFF	TGTGCCAGCAGCTTATTCTACCGGAGTAAGAACACTGAAGCTTTCTTT
TRBJ2-5	.	.	TRBV10-1	CASSREGETQYF	TGCGCCAGCAGCCGGGAAGGAGAGACCCAGTACTTC
TRBJ2-5	.	.	TRBV9	CASSVVGGRQYF	TGTGCCAGCAGCGTAGTTGGCGGGCGGCAGTACTTC
TRBJ1-2	few	.	TRBV5-6	CASSLAPEGYGYTF	TGTGCCAGCAGCTTGGCCCCCGAGGGCTATGGCTACACCTTC
TRBJ1-2	.	TRBD1	TRBV7-2	CASSFRDSMGYTF	TGTGCCAGCAGCTTCCGGGACAGCATGGGGTACACCTTC
TRBJ1-5	.	TRBD1	TRBV6-6	CASVQGANQPQHF	TGTGCCAGCGTACAGGGGGCTAATCAGCCCCAGCATTTT
TRBJ2-3	once	TRBD2	TRBV4-1	CASSPRLASGTDTQYF	TGCGCCAGCAGCCCTCGACTAGCTTCGGGAACAGATACGCAGTATTTT
TRBJ2-5	.	.	TRBV30	CAWSSGWEETQYF	TGTGCCTGGAGTAGCGGGTGGGAAGAGACCCAGTACTTC
TRBJ2-5	.	.	TRBV10-3	CAIGIQGQETQYF	TGTGCCATCGGGATACAGGGTCAAGAGACCCAGTACTTC
TRBJ1-5	.	.	TRBV7-9	CASRATENQPQHF	TGTGCCAGCAGGGCGACTGAGAATCAGCCCCAGCATTTT
TRBJ1-6	.	.	TRBV4-1	CASSQGVTVNSPLHF	TGCGCCAGCAGCCAAGGGGTGACAGTGAATTCACCCCTCCACTTT
TRBJ1-6	.	.	TRBV27	CASSFQSRQAGSPLHF	TGTGCCAGCAGTTTTCAGTCTAGGCAGGCTGGCTCACCCCTCCACTTT
TRBJ2-7	.	.	TRBV13	CASSPPSRLGSYEQYF	TGTGCCAGCAGCCCGCCTAGTCGCTTGGGGTCCTACGAGCAGTACTTC
TRBJ1-6	.	TRBD1	TRBV30	CALQGSGAPLHF	TGTGCCCTACAGGGGTCGGGGGCACCCCTCCACTTT
TRBJ1-1	few	.	TRBV19	CASSMGWDILFTEAFF	TGTGCCAGTAGTATGGGATGGGATATCCTCTTCACTGAAGCTTTCTTT
TRBJ2-5	.	.	TRBV5-1	CASTEVGQGQETQYF	TGCGCCAGCACGGAGGTAGGGCAGGGACAAGAGACCCAGTACTTC
TRBJ2-2	.	.	TRBV5-1	CASNEDPNTGELFF	TGCGCCAGCAATGAGGACCCGAACACCGGGGAGCTGTTTTTT
TRBJ2-5	.	.	TRBV5-5	CASSLVGRQETQYF	TGTGCCAGCAGCTTGGTGGGAAGACAAGAGACCCAGTACTTC
TRBJ2-5	.	.	TRBV5-4	CASSPGLSETQYF	TGTGCCAGCAGCCCAGGGTTGTCGGAGACCCAGTACTTC
TRBJ2-2	.	TRBD1	TRBV6-5	CASRPQGAVTGELFF	TGTGCCAGCAGACCTCAGGGGGCAGTGACCGGGGAGCTGTTTTTT
TRBJ1-4	few	.	TRBV15	CATSRDTVGGEKLFF	TGTGCCACCAGCAGAGATACCGTGGGAGGTGAAAAACTGTTTTTT
TRBJ2-5	.	.	TRBV7-8	CASSLGLARQETQYF	TGTGCCAGCAGCTTAGGGCTAGCGCGCCAAGAGACCCAGTACTTC
TRBJ2-7	.	TRBD1	TRBV4-1	CASSPIGQGKNEQYF	TGCGCCAGCAGCCCAATCGGACAGGGGAAGAACGAGCAGTACTTC
TRBJ1-1	few	.	TRBV6-6	CATARVEAFF	TGTGCCACTGCGCGTGTGGAGGCTTTCTTT
TRBJ2-7	.	.	TRBV5-1	CASSPGGGLVSSYEQYF	TGCGCCAGCAGCCCCGGGGGAGGACTGGTTAGCTCCTACGAGCAGTACTTC